A selection of T cell receptor beta chains follows, all from one sample in a study of CD8 T cells in ankylosing spondylitis. TCRdb processed the 5' RACE reads anew with MiXCR; each CDR3 protein has one entry. The sample has roughly 400,000 distinct CDR3 sequences; 20% to 25% are singletons. Sequenced material: blood, either unsorted or a sorted T cell fraction (not recorded which). Source of these receptors: a male donor with ankylosing spondylitis. Each CDR3 is given with its conserved first and last residue. A D gene is named only where the DNA matches it firmly. Clone sizes are given selectively: once, few, many, or a class where the clone is expanded.

-	-	TRBV20-1	TRBJ1-1	CSASKLGRGQNTEAFF	TGCAGTGCCAGCAAACTCGGCAGGGGCCAAAACACTGAAGCTTTCTTT
-	-	TRBV18	TRBJ2-1	CASSPMAEQFF	TGTGCCAGCTCACCTATGGCTGAGCAGTTCTTC
TRBD2	-	TRBV2	TRBJ2-7	CASMRTSGRVDEQYF	TGTGCCAGCATGAGGACTAGCGGGAGGGTCGACGAGCAGTACTTC
TRBD1	few	TRBV5-1	TRBJ2-2	CASSLEAGQGITGELFF	TGCGCCAGCAGCTTGGAAGCAGGACAGGGTATCACCGGGGAGCTGTTTTTT
-	few	TRBV23-1	TRBJ2-2	CASSRNRDGKTGELFF	TGCGCCAGCAGTCGTAACAGGGACGGGAAAACCGGGGAGCTGTTTTTT
TRBD1	few	TRBV5-1	TRBJ1-6	CASSLVTPGQQNSPLHF	TGCGCCAGCAGCTTGGTTACCCCGGGACAGCAGAATTCACCCCTCCACTTT
-	few	TRBV5-1	TRBJ2-7	CASSLEVGGTPTYEQYF	TGCGCCAGCAGCTTGGAAGTCGGCGGGACCCCAACCTACGAGCAGTACTTC
-	few	TRBV28	TRBJ1-5	CASSSEGYSNQPQHF	TGTGCCAGCAGTTCAGAGGGTTACAGCAATCAGCCCCAGCATTTT
-	many	TRBV20-1	TRBJ2-5	CSASGGLYQETQYF	TGCAGTGCCTCAGGGGGACTGTACCAAGAGACCCAGTACTTC
TRBD2	-	TRBV6-1	TRBJ2-5	CASSRLAAKETQYF	TGTGCCAGCAGTAGACTAGCGGCTAAAGAGACCCAGTACTTC
-	few	TRBV7-2	TRBJ1-2	CASSLAQGLYGYTF	TGTGCCAGCAGCTTAGCTCAGGGTCTCTATGGCTACACCTTC
-	-	TRBV5-5	TRBJ1-2	CASSLDPSPVGYGYTF	TGTGCCAGCAGCTTGGACCCCTCACCGGTTGGCTATGGCTACACCTTC
TRBD2	-	TRBV15	TRBJ2-5	CATSRDRSSGQETQYF	TGTGCCACCAGCAGAGATCGGTCTAGCGGGCAAGAGACCCAGTACTTC
TRBD2	-	TRBV10-3	TRBJ2-1	CAIRIAGDDEQFF	TGTGCCATCAGAATAGCGGGAGACGATGAGCAGTTCTTC
-	few	TRBV18	TRBJ2-2	CASSPFGTSSTGELFF	TGTGCCAGCTCACCGTTCGGGACGTCGAGCACCGGGGAGCTGTTTTTT
TRBD2	few	TRBV3-1	TRBJ2-5	CASSQTSGSRYETQYF	TGTGCCAGCAGCCAAACAAGCGGGAGCCGTTATGAGACCCAGTACTTC
-	-	TRBV10-3	TRBJ2-7	CAISGGSYEQYF	TGTGCCATCAGTGGGGGCTCCTACGAGCAGTACTTC
-	-	TRBV4-1	TRBJ2-7	CASSQGGGGYEQYF	TGCGCCAGCAGCCAAGGGGGAGGGGGCTACGAGCAGTACTTC
-	-	TRBV7-8	TRBJ2-7	CASSLIQGPEQIYEQYF	TGTGCCAGCAGCTTAATACAGGGACCAGAGCAGATCTACGAGCAGTACTTC
TRBD2	-	TRBV5-1	TRBJ2-3	CASSTTLAGTDTQYF	TGCGCCAGCAGCACCACCCTAGCGGGCACAGATACGCAGTATTTT
TRBD1	once	TRBV20-1	TRBJ2-3	CSARSGQGPTDTQYF	TGCAGTGCTAGATCGGGACAGGGACCCACAGATACGCAGTATTTT
TRBD2	-	TRBV18	TRBJ2-1	CASSELAGSVQFF	TGTGCCAGCTCCGAACTAGCGGGAAGCGTGCAGTTCTTC
-	-	TRBV29-1	TRBJ1-5	CSVAQSHSNQPQHF	TGCAGCGTTGCACAGAGTCATAGCAATCAGCCCCAGCATTTT
-	-	TRBV7-9	TRBJ2-3	CASSPRITSTDTQYF	TGTGCCAGCAGCCCTCGGATAACTAGCACAGATACGCAGTATTTT
-	many	TRBV29-1	TRBJ1-1	CSVVGGSTEAFF	TGCAGCGTCGTCGGGGGAAGCACTGAAGCTTTCTTT
TRBD2	-	TRBV7-9	TRBJ2-7	CASSWTSGKDREQYF	TGTGCCAGCAGCTGGACTAGCGGGAAAGATCGCGAGCAGTACTTC
TRBD2	-	TRBV14	TRBJ2-1	CASSQEGTSGRGEQFF	TGTGCCAGCAGCCAAGAAGGGACTAGCGGGAGAGGTGAGCAGTTCTTC
TRBD2	-	TRBV9	TRBJ2-7	CVRGGSGRRGYEQYF	TGTGTCAGAGGGGGTAGCGGGAGAAGGGGCTACGAGCAGTACTTC
-	-	TRBV20-1	TRBJ2-6	CSAYTPGAGANVLTF	TGCAGTGCCTACACCCCGGGGGCTGGGGCCAACGTCCTGACTTTC
-	-	TRBV29-1	TRBJ2-5	CSVEGETQYF	TGCAGCGTTGAAGGGGAGACCCAGTACTTC
-	-	TRBV20-1	TRBJ1-1	CSARVLDGNTEAFF	TGCAGTGCTAGAGTTCTTGACGGAAACACTGAAGCTTTCTTT
-	-	TRBV28	TRBJ1-5	CASRKNPWPQHF	TGTGCCAGCAGAAAGAACCCCTGGCCCCAGCATTTT
-	few	TRBV27	TRBJ2-7	CASSWDRPRTSYEQYF	TGTGCCAGCAGTTGGGACCGCCCGAGGACATCCTACGAGCAGTACTTC
-	-	TRBV7-7	TRBJ2-2	CASTNQGGTGELFF	TGTGCTAGCACCAACCAGGGTGGGACCGGGGAGCTGTTTTTT
-	many	TRBV28	TRBJ1-5	CASSQLQGRGQPQHF	TGTGCCAGCAGTCAGCTCCAGGGCCGGGGTCAGCCCCAGCATTTT
TRBD2	few	TRBV24-1	TRBJ2-1	CATSDPTGLVGFNEQFF	TGTGCCACCAGTGACCCGACCGGACTAGTAGGGTTCAATGAGCAGTTCTTC
-	few	TRBV18	TRBJ1-6	CASSPTREPTLHF	TGTGCCAGCTCACCAACTCGGGAACCCACACTCCACTTT
TRBD2	-	TRBV7-2	TRBJ2-3	CASSLAGGRLGTQYF	TGTGCCAGCAGCTTAGCCGGCGGGAGGCTGGGTACGCAGTATTTT
-	-	TRBV3-1	TRBJ2-3	CASSQDSRSTDTQYF	TGTGCCAGCAGCCAGGACAGCCGAAGCACAGATACGCAGTATTTT
-	few	TRBV20-1	TRBJ2-1	CSASDRSSYNEQFF	TGCAGTGCTAGCGACAGGAGCTCCTACAATGAGCAGTTCTTC